The 20 T cell receptor beta chains given below trace back to one sample, sequenced in a study of shared clonotypes between healthy human individuals. Only in-frame clones appear in the TCRdb table, and some are missing; sequencing was by immunoSEQ multiplex PCR. The top ten clones hold around 0.13% of a sample with around 2,000,000 clones, 90% to 95% of them seen once. The sequenced sample was naive CD4+ T cells sorted from blood. Subset given: CD45RA+ positively selected. These receptors were taken from a man between 18 and 29 years old in good health.

The V and J genes are TRBV5-4 and TRBJ2-6; D unclear. The V gene's germline CDR1 is SGHNT and CDR2 YYREEE (reference sequence). This CDR3 is built from 14 residues. V was trimmed by 4 bases and J by 2 bases, leaving 7 bases between them. The CDR3: CASSQVAGANVLTF. The CDR3 DNA reads TGTGCCAGCAGCCAGGTAGCTGGGGCCAACGTCCTGACTTTC. The whole variable domain, remainder taken from reference TRBV5-4 and TRBJ2-6, is ETGVTQSPTHLIKTRGQQVTLRCSSQSGHNTVSWYQQALGQGPQFIFQYYREEENGRGNFPPRFSGLQFPNYSSELNVNALELDDSALYLCASSQVAGANVLTFGAGSRLTVL.

This chain uses TRBV5-1 with TRBJ2-5, with a possible D match to TRBD1 (6 bases). From germline, CDR1 is SGHRS and CDR2 YFSETQ. V was shortened by 7 bases and J by 2 bases, with 15 bases between the two germline ends. This CDR3 is built from 14 residues. The CDR3 nucleotides are TGCGCCAGCGGACAGAGGGGATTTCAAGAGACCCAGTACTTC. This translates into CASGQRGFQETQYF.

The chain links TRBV18 to TRBJ2-3; the D is unclear. V lost 3 bases, J lost 3 bases, and 13 bases lay in between. This CDR3 has 15 residues. Germline V CDR1 and CDR2: KGHSH, LQKENI. Here the CDR3 DNA reads TGTGCCAGCTCACCTACAGTGCTGGGGACAGATACGCAGTATTTT. It translates to CASSPTVLGTDTQYF.

This clone was detected only once. This chain connects TRBV11-2 to TRBJ2-2, with 14 bases identical to TRBD2. The V segment lost 7 bases and the J segment 2 bases; nucleotides outside the gene matches: 6. The V gene's germline CDR1 is SGHAT and CDR2 FQNNGV. CDR3 length: 17 amino acids. For the CDR3, the DNA is TGTGCCAGCACCAAAGGACTAGCGGGAGGTAACACCGGGGAGCTGTTTTTT. Translation: CASTKGLAGGNTGELFF.

The genes are TRBV7-2 and TRBJ2-3; 13 bases are shared with TRBD2. This CDR3 contains 17 residues. Germline V lookup: CDR1 SGHTA, CDR2 FQGNSA. J was trimmed by 1 base and V by 6 bases; bases with no gene match: 7. The CDR3 nucleotides are TGTGCCAGCAGTTCTAGACTAGCGGGGGGACGCACAGATACGCAGTATTTT. Protein product: CASSSRLAGGRTDTQYF.

This chain joins TRBV25-1 and TRBJ2-2, with TRBD1 as a possible D gene (5 bases). Germline V CDR1 and CDR2: MGHDK, SYGVNS. With 0 bases removed from V and 7 bases from J, the gap between germline ends came to 15 bases. The CDR3 spans 16 residues. Here the CDR3 DNA reads TGTGCCAGCAGTGAATATGGGGCCGCCGGGCACGGGGAGCTGTTTTTT. It specifies CASSEYGAAGHGELFF.

This clone is a singleton in its sample. This chain connects TRBV30 to TRBJ2-7; the match to TRBD1 covers 12 bases. The V segment lost 1 base and the J segment 6 bases; nucleotides outside the gene matches: 10. Germline V lookup: CDR1 GTSNPN, CDR2 SVGIG (reference sequence). CDR3 length equals 16 residues. CDR3 sequence (DNA): TGTGCCTGGAGTGCCCGACCGGGACAGGGGGCGTTCGAGCAGTACTTC. Encoded protein: CAWSARPGQGAFEQYF.

This clone came up once. Distinct nucleotide sequences in the sample also encode this CDR3. The chain combines TRBV11-2 with TRBJ2-3; no clear D. Germline V gene data show CDR1 as SGHAT and CDR2 as FQNNGV. V lost 5 bases and J lost 7, with 7 bases in between. This CDR3 is 11 amino acids long. The DNA for the CDR3 is TGTGCCAGCAGCCCCCTCAATACGCAGTATTTT. This sequence encodes CASSPLNTQYF.

V usage is TRBV29-1 and J usage is TRBJ2-3; TRBD2 matches 15 bases. The V and J ends lost 5 bases and 0 bases, in that order; junction bases with no gene match: 6. Germline V gene lookup returns CDR1 SQVTM and CDR2 ANQGSEA. CDR3 size: 17 residues. CDR3: CSVPGTSGGTSTDTQYF. The CDR3, as DNA: TGCAGCGTTCCCGGGACTAGCGGGGGGACTAGCACAGATACGCAGTATTTT.

This clone was counted once. The chain is built from TRBV30 and TRBJ1-1; TRBD1 matches 7 bases. Unmatched junction bases numbered 7, after V lost 1 base and J lost 8 bases. Germline V gene data show CDR1 as GTSNPN and CDR2 as SVGIG (reference sequence). The CDR3 runs to 13 residues. Here the CDR3 reads CAWSETGTTEAFF. Written as DNA, the CDR3 is TGTGCCTGGAGTGAGACAGGGACAACCGAAGCTTTCTTT.

The J gene is TRBJ2-3, the V gene TRBV6-6, with D unclear. CDR1 and CDR2 (germline): MNHNY, SVGAGI (reference sequence). Trimming removed 8 bases at V and 5 bases at J, with 8 bases between. This CDR3 is 11 amino acids long. The CDR3 bases are TGTGCCAGCGGCCAATTAGATACGCAGTATTTT. Amino acid sequence: CASGQLDTQYF.

The gene calls are TRBV7-2 and TRBJ2-7, with a possible D match to TRBD1 (6 bases). V was cut by 1 base and J by 2 bases, with 21 bases left in between. The CDR3 totals 18 residues. Looked up from germline, CDR1 is SGHTA and CDR2 is FQGNSA. CDR3 residues: CASSLDATPLKGAYEQYF. CDR3 nucleotides: TGTGCCAGCAGCTTAGATGCGACCCCATTAAAGGGGGCCTACGAGCAGTACTTC.

Only one count was recorded for this clone. This sequence joins TRBV10-2 and TRBJ2-7, with D possibly called TRBD1 or TRBD2 (6 bases each). This CDR3 contains 14 residues. Germline V lookup: CDR1 WSHSY, CDR2 SAAADI. Trimming shortened V by 3 bases and J by 2 bases, and 11 bases separated the two germline ends. The CDR3 reads CASSDQGRPYEQYF. The CDR3 DNA follows: TGCGCCAGCAGTGACCAGGGGAGGCCCTACGAGCAGTACTTC.

The genes are TRBV4-2 and TRBJ1-4; no firm D call. The ends were cut back, 0 bases at V and 6 bases at J, with 8 bases in the middle. CDR1 and CDR2 from the germline V gene are LGHNA and YNFKEQ. The CDR3 runs 14 residues. CDR3 nucleotides: TGTGCCAGCAGCCAAGATCCCGGGGATGAAAAACTGTTTTTT. Its translation: CASSQDPGDEKLFF.

The chain carries TRBV19 and TRBJ2-7; 8 bases match TRBD2. Per the germline V gene, CDR1 is LNHDA and CDR2 is SQIVND (reference sequence). The CDR3 runs 17 residues. Trimming removed 1 base from V and 0 bases from J; junction bases left unmatched: 8. CDR3 in DNA: TGTGCCAGTAGTATAGGGGCAATAGCGGGAACCTCCTACGAGCAGTACTTC. Translated, it gives CASSIGAIAGTSYEQYF. Looking up the rest from reference TRBV19 and TRBJ2-7 gives the full variable domain: DGGITQSPKYLFRKEGQNVTLSCEQNLNHDAMYWYRQDPGQGLRLIYYSQIVNDFQKGDIAEGYSVSREKKESFPLTVTSAQKNPTAFYLCASSIGAIAGTSYEQYFGPGTRLTVT.

V gene TRBV5-1 combines with J gene TRBJ2-7; 14 bases agree with TRBD2. Germline V gives CDR1 SGHRS, CDR2 YFSETQ. The CDR3 length is 15 residues. With V trimmed by 3 bases and J by 9 bases, 8 bases remained unmatched. The CDR3 spells CASSSGTSGGTPQYF. The CDR3 DNA reads as TGCGCCAGCAGCTCCGGGACTAGCGGGGGTACCCCGCAGTACTTC. Looking up the rest from reference TRBV5-1 and TRBJ2-7 gives the full variable domain: KAGVTQTPRYLIKTRGQQVTLSCSPISGHRSVSWYQQTPGQGLQFLFEYFSETQRNKGNFPGRFSGRQFSNSRSEMNVSTLELGDSALYLCASSSGTSGGTPQYFGPGTRLTVT.

The V and J genes are TRBV6-4 and TRBJ2-3; the D call may be TRBD1 or TRBD2 (5 bases each). There are 13 residues in the CDR3. With 0 bases removed from V and 8 bases from J, the gap between germline ends came to 9 bases. Germline assignment: CDR1 MRHNA and CDR2 SNTAGT. Here the CDR3 reads CASSDSSGTTQYF. The CDR3 region has the DNA TGTGCCAGCAGTGACTCTTCCGGGACTACGCAGTATTTT.

The V gene is TRBV5-6, the J gene TRBJ2-2; D may be TRBD1 (6 bases). V lost 4 bases to trimming and J lost 1 base, with 17 bases between them. Germline-derived CDR1 and CDR2 are SGHDT and YYEEEE. CDR3 length: 17 residues. The CDR3 sequence is CASSRNTGSVNTGELFF. CDR3 sequence (DNA): TGTGCCAGCAGCCGAAATACAGGGTCGGTGAACACCGGGGAGCTGTTTTTT.

This clone was picked up one time. The chain carries TRBV29-1 and TRBJ2-1; D call uncertain. V dropped 5 bases and J dropped 0 bases, with 11 bases sitting between them. The CDR3 runs 14 residues. Germline values: CDR1 SQVTM, CDR2 ANQGSEA. CDR3 DNA sequence: TGCAGCGTTAACGGCCCGAGCTCCTACAATGAGCAGTTCTTC. It is translated as CSVNGPSSYNEQFF.

This clone was picked up one time. The CDR3 here is CSVDGQGKGYEQYF. The CDR3 coding sequence is TGCAGCGTTGATGGGCAGGGCAAGGGTTACGAGCAGTACTTC. This sequence joins TRBV29-1 and TRBJ2-7, with a tentative D call TRBD1 (5 bases). The CDR3 has 14 amino acids. Germline V gene data show CDR1 as SQVTM and CDR2 as ANQGSEA. V was clipped by 3 bases and J by 4 bases, with 16 bases between them.